The clone carrying this TCR beta chain has only a few counts. What it binds is not known. This entry comes from a study of T cell repertoires in cytomegalovirus infection. Study overall: Matching HLA type, along with CMV infection, was indicated by public TCR beta signatures. Whole-study results and caveats: The study found HLA-C-restricted CMV-specific TCR beta clonotypes dominating the ex vivo response. Pooled public TCR beta family frequency picked out CMV carriers with the relevant HLA.

TCRdb ran MiXCR on the reads and lists one entry per CDR3 protein. The table has approximately 160,000 distinct CDR3 sequences, 15% to 20% seen once; the top ten hold approximately 19%. This CDR3 has 15 residues. From germline, CDR1 is SGHTA and CDR2 FQGNSA. V was pared by 7 bases and J by 3 bases, with 9 bases of the junction left unmatched. The sequencing sample was made of CD8+ T cells from PBMCs. This clonotype originated in a human donor in good health (CMV status not recorded). Some clones in this sample may be carry-over from other donors' samples. This sequence joins TRBV7-2 and TRBJ2-1, with 7 bases aligning to TRBD2. CDR3 nucleotides: TGTGCCAGCACCCCTCAGCGGGGAGGCTACAATGAGCAGTTCTTC. Amino acid sequence: CASTPQRGGYNEQFF.